The T cell receptor (beta chain) described here comes from a study of T cells in Graves' hyperthyroidism and ophthalmopathy. RNA transcripts served as the template for amplifying TCR beta CDR3 regions. Initially, a first-round RT-PCR of the TCR CDR3 employed the HTBI primer set. TCRdb reprocessed the multiplex PCR reads via MiXCR and lists one record per CDR3 protein. The table includes fewer than 850,000 distinct CDR3 sequences, 17% detected once. Out of 10 ml of fresh peripheral blood came the PBMCs. The TCR comes from a man over 45 with Graves' hyperthyroidism. Sequenced: blood.

In DNA, the CDR3 is TGCGCCAGCAGCTTAGAGGGGGCGCGTGAAAAACTGTTTTTT. Its translation is CASSLEGAREKLFF. The chain couples TRBV5-1 to TRBJ1-4; 7 nucleotides line up with TRBD1. The CDR3 loop spans 14 amino acids. Germline V lookup: CDR1 SGHRS, CDR2 YFSETQ. Trimming removed 2 bases from V and 7 bases from J; junction bases left unmatched: 5.